One and the same sample provided the 19 T cell receptor beta chains below, sequenced in a study of T cell responses to AZD1222 COVID-19 vaccine. Here immunoSEQ multiplex PCR was the method, and the copy in TCRdb shows in-frame clones only, minus some. The table records more than 140,000 clones, approximately 88% of them present only once. The sequences come from peripheral blood, collected on day 0 of AZD1222 vaccination. These receptors were obtained from an adult in good health.

Written as DNA, the CDR3 is TGTGCCAGCAGTTTATTTTGGGCGGCCAATGAGCAGTTCTTC. This codes for CASSLFWAANEQFF. The chain joins TRBV27 to TRBJ2-1; D gene ambiguous. The CDR3 totals 14 residues. Germline V lookup: CDR1 MNHEY, CDR2 SMNVEV (reference sequence). V lost 1 base and J lost 6, with 10 bases in between.

The chain recombines TRBV4-2 with TRBJ2-6; unclear D gene. The germline V gene encodes CDR1 LGHNA and CDR2 YNFKEQ. The length of the CDR3 is 16 residues. Trimming left V 4 bases short and J 1 base short, with 11 bases between. The CDR3 DNA sequence: TGTGCCAGCAGCCCAGATGGCGTATCTGGGGCCAACGTCCTGACTTTC. Translated: CASSPDGVSGANVLTF.

The rearrangement joins TRBV27 to TRBJ1-1; maybe TRBD1 (5 bases). Trimming pared 5 bases from V and 4 bases from J, leaving 17 bases between. Germline CDR1 is MNHEY and CDR2 is SMNVEV (reference sequence). This CDR3 is built from 15 residues. The DNA for the CDR3 is TGTGCCAGCAGTCCCTCTGGGGGGTGGGGCACTGAAGCTTTCTTT. Protein: CASSPSGGWGTEAFF.

This rearrangement joins TRBV7-2 to TRBJ1-2; D remains ambiguous. This CDR3 comprises 15 residues. From germline, CDR1 is SGHTA and CDR2 FQGNSA. Deletions cut 0 bases from V and 0 bases from J, with 8 bases between. The CDR3 DNA follows: TGTGCCAGCAGCTTAGCGCGGCCGTCTAACTATGGCTACACCTTC. Residues: CASSLARPSNYGYTF. Combining the CDR3 with reference TRBV7-2 and TRBJ1-2 gives the whole variable domain GAGVSQSPSNKVTEKGKDVELRCDPISGHTALYWYRQSLGQGLEFLIYFQGNSAPDKSGLPSDRFSAERTGGSVSTLTIQRTQQEDSAVYLCASSLARPSNYGYTFGSGTRLTVV.

The chain uses TRBV5-1 and TRBJ2-3, with unresolved D. CDR3 size: 16 residues. Germline assignment: CDR1 SGHRS and CDR2 YFSETQ. The germline V and J ends were trimmed by 5 bases and 4 bases, with 20 bases remaining between them. CDR3 nucleotides: TGCGCCAGCAGTCTAGGCCCGAGTTCCCCGCCAGATACGCAGTATTTT. Protein sequence: CASSLGPSSPPDTQYF.

J is TRBJ1-1 and V is TRBV9; TRBD1 is a possible D gene (5 bases). CDR1 is SGDLS, CDR2 YYNGEE, per germline. This CDR3 has 15 amino acids. With 0 bases removed from V and 4 bases from J, the gap between germline ends came to 13 bases. The CDR3 region is CASSVGLGPGTEAFF. The CDR3 nucleotides read TGTGCCAGCAGCGTAGGACTGGGGCCGGGCACTGAAGCTTTCTTT. The variable domain in full, completed from reference TRBV9 and TRBJ1-1, reads DSGVTQTPKHLITATGQRVTLRCSPRSGDLSVYWYQQSLDQGLQFLIQYYNGEERAKGNILERFSAQQFPDLHSELNLSSLELGDSALYFCASSVGLGPGTEAFFGQGTRLTVV.

V usage is TRBV7-9 and J usage is TRBJ1-4; D not certain. Germline CDR1 SEHNR, CDR2 FQNEAQ (reference sequence). V lost 6 bases and J lost 7, with 12 bases in between. The CDR3 is 13 residues long. CDR3 in amino acids: CASSLRESEKLFF. The CDR3 DNA reads TGTGCCAGCAGTTTGAGAGAGAGTGAAAAACTGTTTTTT.

The CDR3 coding sequence is TGCGCCAGCAGCTTGGGTCAGGTGTCACAAGATACGCAGTATTTT. Translating it yields CASSLGQVSQDTQYF. This chain links TRBV5-1 with TRBJ2-3; D is ambiguous. The CDR3 has 15 residues. CDR1 and CDR2 (germline): SGHRS, YFSETQ. Trimming removed 0 bases at V and 5 bases at J, with 13 bases between.

The chain uses TRBV5-8 and TRBJ2-1; 11 nucleotides align to TRBD2. The trim removed 5 bases at V and 9 bases at J, leaving 16 bases unmatched. Germline values: CDR1 SGHTS, CDR2 YDEGEE. The CDR3 is made up of 17 amino acids. The CDR3 protein is CASRMRASGRPGAEQFF. Written as DNA, the CDR3 is TGTGCCAGCAGAATGAGGGCTAGCGGGAGGCCTGGGGCTGAGCAGTTCTTC.

This clone was seen once. In DNA, the CDR3 is TGTGCCAGCAGCTTAGTAGCAGGATCGACTGGAAACACCATATATTTT. Its protein is CASSLVAGSTGNTIYF. This chain links TRBV7-2 with TRBJ1-3; D gene uncertain. There are 16 residues in the CDR3. Trimming removed 1 base from V and 2 bases from J, with 12 bases in between. Per the germline V gene, CDR1 is SGHTA and CDR2 is FQGNSA.

This clone was detected only once. The chain uses TRBV5-1 and TRBJ2-6, with no clear D. Per germline, CDR1 SGHRS and CDR2 YFSETQ. The CDR3 is 19 amino acids. The V end was cut by 2 bases, the J end by 0 bases, with 18 bases between. Here the CDR3 reads CASSFYLQLGSSGANVLTF. In DNA form, the CDR3 reads TGCGCCAGCAGCTTCTACCTCCAGTTGGGGTCCTCTGGGGCCAACGTCCTGACTTTC. The whole variable domain, filled in from reference TRBV5-1 and TRBJ2-6, reads KAGVTQTPRYLIKTRGQQVTLSCSPISGHRSVSWYQQTPGQGLQFLFEYFSETQRNKGNFPGRFSGRQFSNSRSEMNVSTLELGDSALYLCASSFYLQLGSSGANVLTFGAGSRLTVL.

The genes are TRBV6-2 or TRBV6-3 and TRBJ2-3; D gene uncertain. The germline gives CDR1 MNHEY, CDR2 SVGEGT. The CDR3 totals 16 residues. The V end lost 0 bases, the J end lost 2 bases, and 12 bases lay between the germline ends. As DNA, the CDR3 is TGTGCCAGCAGTTACTCGGCCCATTGGTTCACAGATACGCAGTATTTT. Protein sequence: CASSYSAHWFTDTQYF.

The chain combines TRBV3-1 (or the pseudogene TRBV3-2) with TRBJ1-2, with 8 bases fitting TRBD1. V was pared by 4 bases and J by 7 bases, with 8 bases of the junction left unmatched. This CDR3 spans 14 amino acids. From germline, CDR1 is LGHDT and CDR2 YNNKEL (reference sequence). For the CDR3, the DNA is TGTGCCAGCAGCCTTTCCGCAGGGGGCATTGGCTACACCTTC. It encodes CASSLSAGGIGYTF.

The rearrangement uses TRBV7-2 and TRBJ2-2; D may be TRBD1 (6 bases). With 4 bases removed from V and 4 bases from J, the gap between germline ends came to 13 bases. CDR3 length: 15 amino acids. CDR1 and CDR2 (germline): SGHTA, FQGNSA. The CDR3 reads CASSSAGASTGELFF. The CDR3 nucleotides are TGTGCCAGCAGCTCGGCAGGGGCCAGCACCGGGGAGCTGTTTTTT.

The gene calls are TRBV12-3 or TRBV12-4 and TRBJ1-1; D gene ambiguous. Trimming removed 1 base at V and 11 bases at J, with 8 bases between. The CDR3 sequence is 11 residues long. CDR3 coding DNA: TGTGCCAGCAGTTTAGGGATTGACGCTTTCTTT. Encoded protein: CASSLGIDAFF.

CDR3 sequence reads: CASSLSGSREQYF. In DNA, the CDR3 is TGTGCCAGCAGTCTCAGTGGCAGTCGAGAGCAGTACTTC. The chain carries TRBV11-2 and TRBJ2-7; D gene unclear. CDR3 length equals 13 residues. V lost 6 bases to trimming and J lost 7 bases, with 16 bases between them. The V gene's germline CDR1 is SGHAT and CDR2 FQNNGV. Combining the CDR3 with reference TRBV11-2 and TRBJ2-7 gives the whole variable domain EAGVAQSPRYKIIEKRQSVAFWCNPISGHATLYWYQQILGQGPKLLIQFQNNGVVDDSQLPKDRFSAERLKGVDSTLKIQPAKLEDSAVYLCASSLSGSREQYFGPGTRLTVT.

This sequence joins TRBV29-1 and TRBJ2-7; D may correspond to TRBD1 or TRBD2 (5 bases each). V lost 3 bases and J 0 bases, leaving 15 bases between the germline ends. Germline V gives CDR1 SQVTM, CDR2 ANQGSEA. The CDR3 has 15 residues. CDR3: CSVELGAGSSYEQYF. As DNA, the CDR3 is TGCAGCGTTGAGTTGGGTGCAGGGAGCTCCTACGAGCAGTACTTC.

This clone was detected once. The V gene is TRBV14, the J gene TRBJ2-7, with D possibly being TRBD2 (6 bases). The V and J ends lost 9 bases and 7 bases respectively, with 7 bases between them. The CDR3 contains 9 residues. Germline loops: CDR1 SGHDN, CDR2 FVKESK. The CDR3 DNA reads as TGTGCCAGGGGGGGAGAGCAGTACTTC. This encodes CARGGEQYF.

The chain couples TRBV5-6 to TRBJ1-6; possible D gene TRBD1, 5 bases. Germline V gene data show CDR1 as SGHDT and CDR2 as YYEEEE. Between the trimmed V and J ends, which lost 4 bases and 5 bases, there was a span of 10 bases. The CDR3 consists of 14 residues. The CDR3 reads CASSGTGDNSPLHF. CDR3 in DNA: TGTGCCAGCAGCGGGACGGGAGATAATTCACCCCTCCACTTT.